This is a list of T cell receptor beta chains from one sample in a study of beta chain features in type 1 diabetes. The assay was immunoSEQ multiplex PCR, and TCRdb's table has in-frame clones only and misses some. Here the sample spans under 450,000 clones, approximately 14% being singletons. Input material: naive CD4+ T cells from blood. These receptors were obtained from a man younger than 40 in good health. CDR3s include the opening cysteine and the closing phenylalanine or tryptophan. Each record gives: V gene, clone size, D gene, J gene, CDR3 protein, CDR3 DNA. A D gene is named only where the DNA matches it firmly. Clone size is not always given. Where it is, it says once, few, many or a class for expanded clones.

V gene: TRBV7-9
clone size: .
D gene: .
J gene: TRBJ2-4
CDR3 protein: CASSSTTAKNIQYF
CDR3 DNA: TGTGCCAGCAGTTCGACAACCGCCAAAAACATTCAGTACTTC

V gene: TRBV5-1
clone size: few
D gene: .
J gene: TRBJ2-5
CDR3 protein: CASSLFHRGRQETQYF
CDR3 DNA: TGCGCCAGCAGCTTGTTCCATCGGGGTAGGCAAGAGACCCAGTACTTC

V gene: TRBV4-1
clone size: few
D gene: .
J gene: TRBJ2-1
CDR3 protein: CASRRMSSYNEQFF
CDR3 DNA: TGCGCCAGCAGACGGATGAGCTCCTACAATGAGCAGTTCTTC

V gene: TRBV7-2
clone size: few
D gene: .
J gene: TRBJ1-2
CDR3 protein: CASSTRSRFYYGYTF
CDR3 DNA: TGTGCCAGCAGCACCCGTTCAAGGTTCTACTATGGCTACACCTTC

V gene: TRBV2
clone size: .
D gene: .
J gene: TRBJ2-5
CDR3 protein: CASRETVQETQYF
CDR3 DNA: TGTGCCAGCAGAGAGACAGTCCAAGAGACCCAGTACTTC

V gene: TRBV11-2
clone size: .
D gene: TRBD2
J gene: TRBJ2-3
CDR3 protein: CASSPVGLAGSRQYF
CDR3 DNA: TGTGCCAGCAGCCCAGTGGGACTAGCGGGGTCACGGCAGTATTTT

V gene: TRBV5-1
clone size: .
D gene: TRBD2
J gene: TRBJ2-3
CDR3 protein: CASSLLAGGLTDTQYF
CDR3 DNA: TGCGCCAGCAGCCTACTAGCGGGGGGGCTGACAGATACGCAGTATTTT

V gene: TRBV7-2
clone size: few
D gene: TRBD2
J gene: TRBJ2-1
CDR3 protein: CASSLSGISYNEQFF
CDR3 DNA: TGTGCCAGCAGCCTAAGCGGGATTTCCTACAATGAGCAGTTCTTC

V gene: TRBV20-1
clone size: few
D gene: .
J gene: TRBJ1-4
CDR3 protein: CSAHRGEKLFF
CDR3 DNA: TGCAGTGCCCATCGGGGGGAAAAACTGTTTTTT

V gene: TRBV29-1
clone size: .
D gene: .
J gene: TRBJ2-5
CDR3 protein: CSVEAGQETQYF
CDR3 DNA: TGCAGCGTTGAGGCAGGGCAAGAGACCCAGTACTTC

V gene: TRBV7-2
clone size: many
D gene: .
J gene: TRBJ2-1
CDR3 protein: CASSLTDFEQFF
CDR3 DNA: TGTGCCAGCAGCCTCACGGACTTCGAGCAGTTCTTC

V gene: TRBV5-4
clone size: few
D gene: TRBD2
J gene: TRBJ2-7
CDR3 protein: CASSPPPRAGRSSYEQYF
CDR3 DNA: TGTGCCAGCAGCCCGCCGCCCCGAGCCGGGAGGAGCTCCTACGAGCAGTACTTC

V gene: TRBV18
clone size: once
D gene: .
J gene: TRBJ2-7
CDR3 protein: CASSLGGYEQYF
CDR3 DNA: TGTGCCAGCTCACTAGGAGGCTACGAGCAGTACTTC

V gene: TRBV7-8
clone size: few
D gene: TRBD2
J gene: TRBJ2-7
CDR3 protein: CASSLVGLAYEQYF
CDR3 DNA: TGTGCCAGCAGCTTAGTGGGACTAGCCTACGAGCAGTACTTC

V gene: TRBV20-1
clone size: few
D gene: .
J gene: TRBJ2-3
CDR3 protein: CSARWGDTQYF
CDR3 DNA: TGCAGTGCTAGGTGGGGGGATACGCAGTATTTT

V gene: TRBV27
clone size: few
D gene: .
J gene: TRBJ2-6
CDR3 protein: CASSWRLTGANVLTF
CDR3 DNA: TGTGCCAGCAGTTGGAGGTTGACTGGGGCCAACGTCCTGACTTTC

V gene: TRBV7-8
clone size: .
D gene: TRBD1
J gene: TRBJ2-7
CDR3 protein: CASSSRGQGRGEQYF
CDR3 DNA: TGTGCCAGCAGCTCTAGGGGACAGGGACGAGGGGAGCAGTACTTC

V gene: TRBV7-2
clone size: .
D gene: .
J gene: TRBJ2-5
CDR3 protein: CASSILRETQYF
CDR3 DNA: TGTGCCAGCAGCATCCTCCGGGAGACCCAGTACTTC

V gene: TRBV29-1
clone size: few
D gene: .
J gene: TRBJ1-1
CDR3 protein: CSARSGTYTEAFF
CDR3 DNA: TGCAGCGCGCGATCGGGGACTTACACTGAAGCTTTCTTT

V gene: TRBV9
clone size: many
D gene: TRBD2
J gene: TRBJ2-1
CDR3 protein: CASSVAGGTSGIGEQFF
CDR3 DNA: TGTGCCAGCAGCGTAGCTGGGGGGACTAGCGGGATAGGTGAGCAGTTCTTC

V gene: TRBV9
clone size: few
D gene: .
J gene: TRBJ2-7
CDR3 protein: CASSPGVGYTSYEQYF
CDR3 DNA: TGTGCCAGCAGCCCCGGAGTGGGCTATACCTCCTACGAGCAGTACTTC

V gene: TRBV29-1
clone size: few
D gene: .
J gene: TRBJ2-7
CDR3 protein: CSVETDQSYEQYF
CDR3 DNA: TGCAGCGTTGAAACAGATCAATCCTACGAGCAGTACTTC

V gene: TRBV7-9
clone size: .
D gene: TRBD1
J gene: TRBJ2-5
CDR3 protein: CASSLGQGAPRETQYF
CDR3 DNA: TGTGCCAGCAGCTTAGGACAGGGGGCCCCCCGGGAGACCCAGTACTTC

V gene: TRBV21-1
clone size: .
D gene: .
J gene: TRBJ2-2
CDR3 protein: CASSRVGGRANPCNSNTGELFF
CDR3 DNA: TGTGCCAGCAGCAGAGTTGGCGGGAGGGCCAACCCGTGCAACTCGAACACCGGGGAGCTGTTTTTT

V gene: TRBV9
clone size: few
D gene: .
J gene: TRBJ2-5
CDR3 protein: CASSETRGTDTQETQYF
CDR3 DNA: TGTGCCAGCAGCGAGACCCGGGGAACAGACACACAAGAGACCCAGTACTTC

V gene: TRBV5-1
clone size: .
D gene: TRBD2
J gene: TRBJ2-7
CDR3 protein: CASSWGLAALPTYEQYF
CDR3 DNA: TGCGCCAGCAGCTGGGGACTAGCGGCCTTACCCACCTACGAGCAGTACTTC

V gene: TRBV4-1
clone size: few
D gene: .
J gene: TRBJ2-7
CDR3 protein: CASSLQQGPSYEQYF
CDR3 DNA: TGCGCCAGCAGCCTCCAACAGGGTCCCTCCTACGAGCAGTACTTC

V gene: TRBV7-9
clone size: once
D gene: .
J gene: TRBJ1-1
CDR3 protein: CASSIRQNIMNTEAFF
CDR3 DNA: TGTGCCAGCAGCATTCGACAGAACATAATGAACACTGAAGCTTTCTTT

V gene: TRBV29-1
clone size: .
D gene: .
J gene: TRBJ1-2
CDR3 protein: CSVETGNIPSGYTF
CDR3 DNA: TGCAGCGTTGAAACAGGGAATATTCCTAGTGGCTACACCTTC

V gene: TRBV6-1
clone size: few
D gene: .
J gene: TRBJ2-1
CDR3 protein: CASSVFYGSSYNEQFF
CDR3 DNA: TGTGCCAGCAGTGTGTTCTACGGTTCCTCCTACAATGAGCAGTTCTTC

V gene: TRBV18
clone size: few
D gene: .
J gene: TRBJ2-1
CDR3 protein: CASSPENFNEQFF
CDR3 DNA: TGTGCCAGCTCACCGGAGAACTTTAATGAGCAGTTCTTC

V gene: TRBV7-2
clone size: few
D gene: .
J gene: TRBJ2-1
CDR3 protein: CASSTSDYNEQFF
CDR3 DNA: TGTGCCAGCAGCACATCAGATTACAATGAGCAGTTCTTC

V gene: TRBV30
clone size: .
D gene: TRBD2
J gene: TRBJ2-1
CDR3 protein: CAWSDLGLAYNEQFF
CDR3 DNA: TGTGCCTGGAGTGATCTGGGACTAGCCTACAATGAGCAGTTCTTC

V gene: TRBV7-2
clone size: .
D gene: .
J gene: TRBJ2-3
CDR3 protein: CASSLISGGFGTDTQYF
CDR3 DNA: TGTGCCAGCAGCTTAATATCCGGGGGATTTGGCACAGATACGCAGTATTTT

V gene: TRBV7-9
clone size: few
D gene: .
J gene: TRBJ2-2
CDR3 protein: CALSFRANTGELFF
CDR3 DNA: TGTGCCCTTTCGTTTAGGGCAAACACCGGGGAGCTGTTTTTT

V gene: TRBV2
clone size: few
D gene: .
J gene: TRBJ2-7
CDR3 protein: CASSPKGLREPSYEQYF
CDR3 DNA: TGTGCCAGCAGTCCAAAAGGATTACGTGAGCCATCCTACGAGCAGTACTTC

V gene: TRBV4-3
clone size: .
D gene: TRBD1
J gene: TRBJ2-3
CDR3 protein: CASSQGYRGGGDTQYF
CDR3 DNA: TGCGCCAGCAGCCAAGGGTACAGGGGTGGGGGAGATACGCAGTATTTT

V gene: TRBV7-8
clone size: few
D gene: .
J gene: TRBJ1-2
CDR3 protein: CASSLRPNYGYTF
CDR3 DNA: TGTGCCAGCAGCTTAAGACCGAACTATGGCTACACCTTC

V gene: TRBV6-6
clone size: .
D gene: TRBD1
J gene: TRBJ2-2
CDR3 protein: CASSYPTGRRRELFF
CDR3 DNA: TGTGCCAGCAGTTACCCGACAGGGAGACGCCGGGAGCTGTTTTTT

V gene: TRBV29-1
clone size: many
D gene: .
J gene: TRBJ1-1
CDR3 protein: CSVRGGTEAFF
CDR3 DNA: TGCAGCGTTCGAGGGGGCACTGAAGCTTTCTTT